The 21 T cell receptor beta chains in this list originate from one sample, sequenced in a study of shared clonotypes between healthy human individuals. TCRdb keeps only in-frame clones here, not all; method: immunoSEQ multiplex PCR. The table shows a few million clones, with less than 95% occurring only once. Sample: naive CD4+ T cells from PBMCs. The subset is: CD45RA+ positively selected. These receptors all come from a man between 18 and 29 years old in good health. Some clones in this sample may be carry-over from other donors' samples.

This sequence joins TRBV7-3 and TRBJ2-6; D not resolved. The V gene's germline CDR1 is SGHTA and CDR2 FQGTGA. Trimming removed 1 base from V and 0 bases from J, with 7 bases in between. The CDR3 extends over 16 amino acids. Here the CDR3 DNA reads TGTGCCAGCAGCTTAATTACCAACTCTGGGGCCAACGTCCTGACTTTC. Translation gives CASSLITNSGANVLTF.

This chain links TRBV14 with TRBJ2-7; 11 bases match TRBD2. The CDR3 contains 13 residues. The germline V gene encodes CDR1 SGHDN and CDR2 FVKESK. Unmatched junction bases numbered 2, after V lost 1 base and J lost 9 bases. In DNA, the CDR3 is TGTGCCAGCAGCCAAGGACTAGCGGGAAGGCAGTACTTC. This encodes CASSQGLAGRQYF.

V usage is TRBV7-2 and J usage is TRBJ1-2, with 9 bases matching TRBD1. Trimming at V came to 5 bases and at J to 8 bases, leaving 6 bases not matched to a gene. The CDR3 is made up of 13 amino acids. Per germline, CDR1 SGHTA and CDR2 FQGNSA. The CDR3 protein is CASSPGQGRGYTF. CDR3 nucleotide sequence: TGTGCCAGCAGCCCCGGACAGGGGCGCGGCTACACCTTC.

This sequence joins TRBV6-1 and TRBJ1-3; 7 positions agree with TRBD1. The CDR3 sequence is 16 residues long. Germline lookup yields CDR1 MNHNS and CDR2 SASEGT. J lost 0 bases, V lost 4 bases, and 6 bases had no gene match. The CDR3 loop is CASSVRQGSSGNTIYF. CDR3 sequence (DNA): TGTGCCAGCAGTGTGAGACAGGGAAGCTCTGGAAACACCATATATTTT.

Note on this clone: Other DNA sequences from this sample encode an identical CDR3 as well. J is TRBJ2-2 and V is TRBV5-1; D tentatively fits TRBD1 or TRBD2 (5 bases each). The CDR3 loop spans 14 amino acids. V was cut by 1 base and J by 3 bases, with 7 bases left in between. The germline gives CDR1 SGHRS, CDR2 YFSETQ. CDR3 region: CASSLRGDTGELFF. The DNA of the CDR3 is TGCGCCAGCAGCTTGAGAGGGGACACCGGGGAGCTGTTTTTT. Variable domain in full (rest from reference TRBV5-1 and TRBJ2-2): KAGVTQTPRYLIKTRGQQVTLSCSPISGHRSVSWYQQTPGQGLQFLFEYFSETQRNKGNFPGRFSGRQFSNSRSEMNVSTLELGDSALYLCASSLRGDTGELFFGEGSRLTVL.

CDR3 protein: CASSLTQRLHYGYTF. CDR3 in DNA: TGTGCCAGCAGTTTAACCCAGAGACTTCACTATGGCTACACCTTC. This chain links TRBV27 with TRBJ1-2, with no clear D. Germline V gene lookup returns CDR1 MNHEY and CDR2 SMNVEV (reference sequence). The CDR3 has 15 residues. The V and J ends lost 2 bases and 3 bases respectively, with 13 bases between them.

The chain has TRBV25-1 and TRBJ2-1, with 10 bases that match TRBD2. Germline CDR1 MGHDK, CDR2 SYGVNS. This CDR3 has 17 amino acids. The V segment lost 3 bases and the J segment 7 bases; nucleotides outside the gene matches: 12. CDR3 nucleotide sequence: TGTGCCAGCAGTGACATTCTAGCGGGAGCAACTTTGAATGAGCAGTTCTTC. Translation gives CASSDILAGATLNEQFF.

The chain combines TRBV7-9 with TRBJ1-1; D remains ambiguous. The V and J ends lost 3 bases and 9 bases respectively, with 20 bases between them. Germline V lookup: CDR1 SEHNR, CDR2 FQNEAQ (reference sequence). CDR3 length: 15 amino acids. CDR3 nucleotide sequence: TGTGCCAGCAGCTTCGAACCAGGCTATGATAAAAAAGCTTTCTTT. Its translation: CASSFEPGYDKKAFF.

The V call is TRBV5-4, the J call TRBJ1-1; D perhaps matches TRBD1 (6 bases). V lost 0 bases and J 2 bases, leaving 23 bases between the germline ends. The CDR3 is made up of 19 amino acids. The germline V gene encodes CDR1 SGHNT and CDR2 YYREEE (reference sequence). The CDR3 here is CASSLAFGRGGGENTEAFF. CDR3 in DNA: TGTGCCAGCAGCTTGGCGTTTGGTAGGGGAGGGGGTGAAAACACTGAAGCTTTCTTT.

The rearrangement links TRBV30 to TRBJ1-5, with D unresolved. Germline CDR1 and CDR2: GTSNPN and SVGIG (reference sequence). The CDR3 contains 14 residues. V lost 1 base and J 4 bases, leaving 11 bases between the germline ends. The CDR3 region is CAWSAWTGNQPQHF. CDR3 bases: TGTGCCTGGAGTGCTTGGACTGGGAATCAGCCCCAGCATTTT.

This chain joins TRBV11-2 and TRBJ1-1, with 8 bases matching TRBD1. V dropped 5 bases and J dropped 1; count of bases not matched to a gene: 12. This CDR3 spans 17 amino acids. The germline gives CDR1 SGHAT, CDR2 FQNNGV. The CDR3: CASSVRVRGQENTEAFF. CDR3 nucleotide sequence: TGTGCCAGCAGCGTAAGGGTCAGGGGGCAGGAGAACACTGAAGCTTTCTTT.

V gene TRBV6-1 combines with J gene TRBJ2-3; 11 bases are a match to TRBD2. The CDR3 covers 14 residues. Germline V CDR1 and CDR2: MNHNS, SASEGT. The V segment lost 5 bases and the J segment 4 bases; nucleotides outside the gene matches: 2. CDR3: CASSTSGSPDTQYF. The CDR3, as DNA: TGTGCCAGCAGTACTAGCGGGAGTCCAGATACGCAGTATTTT.

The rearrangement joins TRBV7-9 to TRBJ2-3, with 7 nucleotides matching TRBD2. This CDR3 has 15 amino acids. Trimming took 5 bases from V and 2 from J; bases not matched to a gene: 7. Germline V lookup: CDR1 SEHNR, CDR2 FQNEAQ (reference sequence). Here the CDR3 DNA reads TGTGCCAGCAGCACATATCTAGCGGACACAGATACGCAGTATTTT. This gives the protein CASSTYLADTDTQYF.

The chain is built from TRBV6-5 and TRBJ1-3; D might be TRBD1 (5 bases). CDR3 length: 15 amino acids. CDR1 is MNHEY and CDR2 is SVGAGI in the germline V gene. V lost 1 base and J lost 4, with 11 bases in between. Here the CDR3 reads CASSYLSGLGNTIYF. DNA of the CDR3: TGTGCCAGCAGTTACTTGTCAGGGCTCGGAAACACCATATATTTT.

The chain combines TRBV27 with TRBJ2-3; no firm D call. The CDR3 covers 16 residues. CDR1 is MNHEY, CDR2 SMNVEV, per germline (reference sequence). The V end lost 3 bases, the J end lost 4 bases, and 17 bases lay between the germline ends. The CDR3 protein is CASSLRLGLSSDTQYF. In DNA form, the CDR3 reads TGTGCCAGCAGTTTGCGGTTAGGCCTCTCATCAGATACGCAGTATTTT.

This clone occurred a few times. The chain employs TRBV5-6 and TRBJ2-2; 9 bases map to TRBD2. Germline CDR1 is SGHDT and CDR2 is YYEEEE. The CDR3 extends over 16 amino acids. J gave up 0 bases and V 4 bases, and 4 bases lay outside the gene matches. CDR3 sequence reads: CASSPTSGANTGELFF. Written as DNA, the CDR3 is TGTGCCAGCAGCCCGACTAGCGGAGCGAACACCGGGGAGCTGTTTTTT. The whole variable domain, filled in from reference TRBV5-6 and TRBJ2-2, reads DAGVTQSPTHLIKTRGQQVTLRCSPKSGHDTVSWYQQALGQGPQFIFQYYEEEERQRGNFPDRFSGHQFPNYSSELNVNALLLGDSALYLCASSPTSGANTGELFFGEGSRLTVL.

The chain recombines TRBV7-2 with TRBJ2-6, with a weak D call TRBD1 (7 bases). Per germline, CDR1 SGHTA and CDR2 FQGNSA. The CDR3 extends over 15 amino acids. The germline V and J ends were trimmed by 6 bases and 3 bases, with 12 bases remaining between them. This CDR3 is CASRGGQHGANVLTF. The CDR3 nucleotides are TGTGCCAGCAGGGGGGGACAGCATGGGGCCAACGTCCTGACTTTC.

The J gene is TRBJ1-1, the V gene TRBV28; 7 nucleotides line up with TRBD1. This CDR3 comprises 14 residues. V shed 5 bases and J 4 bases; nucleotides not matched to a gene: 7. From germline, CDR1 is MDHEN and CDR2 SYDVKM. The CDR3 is CASSRGTASTEAFF. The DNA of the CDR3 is TGTGCCAGCAGTCGCGGGACAGCGAGCACTGAAGCTTTCTTT.

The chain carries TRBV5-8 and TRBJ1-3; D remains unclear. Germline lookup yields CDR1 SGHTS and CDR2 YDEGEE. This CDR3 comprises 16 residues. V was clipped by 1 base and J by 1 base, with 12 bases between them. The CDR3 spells CASSLSGEISGNTIYF. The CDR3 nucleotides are TGTGCCAGCAGCTTGTCTGGGGAGATTTCTGGAAACACCATATATTTT.

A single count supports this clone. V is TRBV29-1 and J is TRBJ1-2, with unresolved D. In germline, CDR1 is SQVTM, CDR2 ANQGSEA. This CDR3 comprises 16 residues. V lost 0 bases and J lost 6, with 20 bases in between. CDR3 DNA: TGCAGCGTTGAAGAGTCGAGGCAGGTGGCCTCTGATGGCTACACCTTC. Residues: CSVEESRQVASDGYTF.

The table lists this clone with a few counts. Written as DNA, the CDR3 is TGCGCCAGCAGCTTGGATGGGGACAGTAGTCAGCCCCAGCATTTT. This sequence encodes CASSLDGDSSQPQHF. The chain employs TRBV5-1 and TRBJ1-5; 7 positions agree with TRBD1. V lost 0 bases, J lost 6 bases, and 6 bases stayed unmatched. The CDR3 extends over 15 amino acids. Germline V gene sequence: CDR1 SGHRS, CDR2 YFSETQ.